Here is one T cell receptor (beta chain) with its context. The antigen is not known. The CDR3 loop spans 17 amino acids. The V end was cut by 0 bases, the J end by 0 bases, with 12 bases between. The V gene's germline CDR1 is LGHNA and CDR2 YSLEER. The source of the sample is a study of T cell repertoires in cytomegalovirus infection. Study-wide background: Through public TCR beta signatures, both CMV infection and matching HLA type were indicated. Findings of the study overall: Carriers of CMV plus the relevant HLA were identified by cumulative public TCR beta family frequency. There were HLA-C-restricted CMV-specific TCR beta clonotypes dominating the ex vivo response.

Each CDR3 protein is one row after TCRdb ran MiXCR on the reads. Counted here are 200,000 to 300,000 distinct CDR3 sequences, 9% to 15% occurring once; the ten biggest clones make up 1.5% to 2%. The source of this sequence is a human donor in good health (CMV status not recorded). Some clones in this sample may be carry-over from other donors' samples. V gene TRBV4-3 combines with J gene TRBJ2-1; D perhaps matches TRBD2 (6 bases). The sequenced sample was PBMCs. The CDR3 DNA reads as TGCGCCAGCAGCCAAGAGGGACTTCAAAGCTCCTACAATGAGCAGTTCTTC. Its protein product is CASSQEGLQSSYNEQFF.